This entry concerns a single T cell receptor beta chain. Its antigen is not known. This sample was taken from a study of OX40 agonist ivuxolimab in advanced cancers. On the study more broadly: Ivuxolimab was delivered to patients intravenously every 2 weeks at doses spanning 0.01 to 10 mg/kg. Participants, 70% to 90% male, averaged approximately 56 years of age, ranging from about 20 to 80.

General study points: Clonal expansion was seen in CD4+ and CD8+ blood T cells by week 6 at 0.1 to 3.0 mg/kg.

Exclusion of a patient followed from autoimmune disease history or systemic immunosuppression. Sequencing was performed with immunoSEQ multiplex PCR; in TCRdb, only in-frame clones are kept and a portion is missing. The sample carries some 68,000 clones, roughly nine tenths recorded once. This material consisted of CD4+ or CD8+ T cells sorted from blood, taken in a trial of the OX40 agonist ivuxolimab. The TCR was taken from an adult with an advanced solid tumor such as melanoma, head and neck, liver or kidney cancer.

CDR3 nucleotides: TGTGCCAGCAGCATTAGACAGGGCCCTGAAGCTTTCTTT. Protein sequence: CASSIRQGPEAFF. V and J are TRBV5-6 and TRBJ1-1, with 7 bases identical to TRBD1. Trimming at V came to 4 bases and at J to 6 bases, leaving 6 bases not matched to a gene. Germline values: CDR1 SGHDT, CDR2 YYEEEE. CDR3 length: 13 residues.